Below are 25 T cell receptor beta chains sequenced from a single sample in a study of blood T cells in healthy people across ages. Using a J-beta primer mix together with a sample-barcoded 5' primer, a second PCR was run for roughly 6 to 11 cycles. From the 5' RACE reads, TCRdb called clonotypes with MiXCR, one entry per CDR3 protein. The data show roughly 800,000 distinct CDR3 sequences, roughly 25% seen once. These data were also reused for a study on T cells of mothers and their children.

The sample taken for sequencing was blood. All receptors derive from a boy aged 5-17 years in good health.

This clonotype was counted between two and nine times. This chain links TRBV13 with TRBJ1-3; no definite D call. Trimming removed 5 bases from V and 4 bases from J, with 6 bases in between. CDR1 PRHDT and CDR2 FYEKMQ come from the germline V gene (reference sequence). The CDR3 is 12 amino acids. The CDR3 bases are TGTGCCAGCAGCCGCTTGGGAAACACCATATATTTT. This encodes CASSRLGNTIYF.

The chain recombines TRBV7-9 with TRBJ1-6; D gene unclear. Germline-derived CDR1 and CDR2 are SEHNR and FQNEAQ (reference sequence). This CDR3 comprises 15 residues. V was clipped by 0 bases and J by 11 bases, with 14 bases between them. CDR3 loop: CASSLAFGKGTPLHF. CDR3 nucleotide sequence: TGTGCCAGCAGCTTAGCCTTCGGGAAAGGGACACCCCTCCACTTT.

J is TRBJ2-7 and V is TRBV4-2, with 13 positions matching TRBD2. With V trimmed by 0 bases and J by 2 bases, 4 bases remained unmatched. Germline CDR1 is LGHNA and CDR2 is YNFKEQ. This CDR3 comprises 17 residues. The CDR3 coding sequence is TGTGCCAGCAGCCAAGAAATAGGGACTAGCGGGGCCTACGAGCAGTACTTC. As protein: CASSQEIGTSGAYEQYF.

This clonotype came up a few times. The chain's CDR3 is CASSRGLAGGDNTDTQYF. DNA of the CDR3: TGCGCCAGCAGCCGCGGACTAGCGGGGGGTGATAACACAGATACGCAGTATTTT. V gene TRBV4-3 combines with J gene TRBJ2-3; the match to TRBD2 covers 14 bases. Trimming removed 4 bases from V and 2 bases from J; junction bases left unmatched: 8. Per the germline V gene, CDR1 is LGHNA and CDR2 is YSLEER. CDR3 length: 18 residues.

This chain joins TRBV6-1 and TRBJ1-3; D ambiguous. The CDR3 runs to 15 residues. V lost 6 bases, J lost 8 bases, and 20 bases lay in between. Per the germline V gene, CDR1 is MNHNS and CDR2 is SASEGT. CDR3 amino acids: CASSESVLLQDTIYF. In nucleotides, the CDR3 is TGTGCCAGCAGCGAAAGTGTTTTACTTCAGGACACCATATATTTT.

J is TRBJ2-7 and V is TRBV7-2; the D gene could be TRBD1 or TRBD2 (5 bases each). V was clipped by 4 bases and J by 3 bases, with 10 bases between them. In germline, CDR1 is SGHTA, CDR2 FQGNSA. The CDR3 loop spans 13 amino acids. The CDR3 sequence: CASSWGPVYEQYF. For the CDR3, the DNA is TGTGCCAGCAGCTGGGGACCGGTCTACGAGCAGTACTTC.

The chain combines TRBV18 with TRBJ2-7; TRBD2 matches at 11 bases. Trimming cost V 4 bases and J 6 bases; bases outside gene matches: 5. Germline lookup yields CDR1 KGHSH and CDR2 LQKENI. This CDR3 has 14 residues. Written as DNA, the CDR3 is TGTGCCAGCTCACGACTAGCGGGAACTGCCGAGCAGTACTTC. It is translated as CASSRLAGTAEQYF.

This clonotype was found a few times. The chain employs TRBV5-1 and TRBJ1-4; D remains ambiguous. The germline V and J ends were trimmed by 0 bases and 13 bases, with 16 bases remaining between them. CDR1 and CDR2 (germline): SGHRS, YFSETQ. The CDR3 loop spans 14 amino acids. CDR3 in amino acids: CASSLGEDPTRLFF. The CDR3 nucleotides read TGCGCCAGCAGCTTGGGTGAGGACCCCACGAGACTGTTTTTT.

Concerning this clonotype: One end of the junction fails to match germline, which may point to a read error. V gene TRBV29-1 combines with J gene TRBJ2-7; D is uncertain. The CDR3 is made up of 12 amino acids. Germline values: CDR1 SQVTM, CDR2 ANQGSEA. Here the CDR3 reads CSAEWGTYEHYF. The CDR3 DNA reads TGCAGCGCCGAGTGGGGTACCTACGAGCACTACTTC.

About this clonotype itself: This sequence may be a read error, since a much larger clone differs from it by one base. The chain joins TRBV4-2 to TRBJ2-5, with D uncertain. CDR1 LGHNA and CDR2 YNFKEQ come from the germline V gene. The CDR3 has 12 residues. Trimming stripped 4 bases from V and 3 bases from J, with 6 bases between. The CDR3 bases are TGTGCCAGCAGCCTAGATGAAGAGACCCAGTACTTC. Amino acid sequence: CASSLDEETQYF.

The rearrangement uses TRBV5-6 and TRBJ2-5; 9 positions match TRBD1. The tail of the sequence fits TRBJ2-7 better, so the J call may be wrong. CDR1 and CDR2 (germline): SGHDT, YYEEEE. The CDR3 runs 15 residues. The CDR3 DNA sequence: TGTGCCAGCAGCAGGAGGGACAGGGAGAACTACGAGCAGTACTTC. As protein: CASSRRDRENYEQYF.

This clonotype has only a few counts. The V and J genes are TRBV7-8 and TRBJ1-2, with a possible D match to TRBD1 (6 bases). From germline, CDR1 is SGHVS and CDR2 FQNEAQ. CDR3 length: 12 residues. The V and J ends lost 2 bases and 6 bases respectively, with 7 bases between them. The CDR3 sequence: CASSLRDNGYTF. The CDR3 DNA reads TGTGCCAGCAGCTTAAGGGACAATGGCTACACCTTC. The full variable domain, completed using reference TRBV7-8 and TRBJ1-2, is GAGVSQSPRYKVAKRGQDVALRCDPISGHVSLFWYQQALGQGPEFLTYFQNEAQLDKSGLPSDRFFAERPEGSVSTLKIQRTQQEDSAVYLCASSLRDNGYTFGSGTRLTVV.

The V call is TRBV10-3, the J call TRBJ2-5, with D tentatively TRBD1 (6 bases). V was pared by 6 bases and J by 1 base, with 12 bases between. The CDR3 extends over 14 amino acids. CDR1 and CDR2 (germline): ENHRY, SYGVKD. This CDR3 is CAIRTGFSQETQYF. The CDR3 DNA reads as TGTGCCATCAGGACAGGATTCTCCCAAGAGACCCAGTACTTC.

This clonotype was counted a single time. The CDR3 here is CASSPRRANTGELFF. The CDR3 DNA is TGTGCCAGCTCACCACGACGCGCGAACACCGGGGAGCTGTTTTTT. This rearrangement joins TRBV18 to TRBJ2-2; the D is unclear. CDR1 KGHSH and CDR2 LQKENI come from the germline V gene. V was trimmed by 1 base and J by 0 bases, leaving 6 bases between them. The CDR3 runs to 15 residues.

The rearrangement links TRBV5-1 to TRBJ2-5; possibly TRBD1 for D (7 bases). The assigned J gene may be wrong: the sequence end matches TRBJ2-7 better. This CDR3 contains 14 residues. CDR1 and CDR2 from the germline V gene are SGHRS and YFSETQ. CDR3 coding DNA: TGCGCCAGCAGCTTGACAGGGGACTTCTACGAGCAGTACTTC. Its protein product is CASSLTGDFYEQYF.

This clonotype turned up a few times. The chain joins TRBV6-1 to TRBJ2-5; 8 positions match TRBD1. The DNA end is more similar to TRBJ2-7, so the J call may be wrong. This CDR3 region has 15 residues. Per germline, CDR1 MNHNS and CDR2 SASEGT. CDR3 nucleotide sequence: TGTGCCAGCAGTGTTGTACAGGGGGGAGCCTACGAGCAGTACTTC. Translation: CASSVVQGGAYEQYF.

This clonotype occurred many times. The CDR3, as DNA: TGTGCCAGCAGCTCAAGAACAGATACGCAGTATTTT. It yields the protein CASSSRTDTQYF. The V and J genes are TRBV7-3 and TRBJ2-3, with unresolved D. Trimming stripped 4 bases from V and 3 bases from J, with 5 bases between. The length of the CDR3 is 12 residues. Germline CDR1 reads SGHTA; CDR2 reads FQGTGA.

This chain's CDR3 is CASSSSSGTGNRYEQYF. CDR3 in DNA: TGTGCCAGCAGCTCGTCTAGCGGGACAGGGAATCGGTACGAGCAGTACTTC. V gene TRBV5-4 combines with J gene TRBJ2-5; D could derive from TRBD1 or TRBD2 (9 bases each). The last part of the DNA fits TRBJ2-7 better; the J call may be wrong. This CDR3 region has 17 residues. Germline V CDR1 and CDR2: SGHNT, YYREEE (reference sequence).

This clonotype turned up a few times. This sequence joins TRBV7-9 and TRBJ1-5; possibly TRBD1 for D (5 bases). Trimming cost V 5 bases and J 5 bases, with 16 bases left between them. CDR1 and CDR2 (germline): SEHNR, FQNEAQ (reference sequence). This CDR3 is built from 15 residues. The chain's CDR3 is CASSTTGKADQPQHF. Written as DNA, the CDR3 is TGTGCCAGCAGCACAACAGGAAAGGCTGATCAGCCCCAGCATTTT.

This clonotype was picked up many times. The chain is built from TRBV6-5 and TRBJ2-5; a possible D gene is TRBD2 (5 bases). The DNA end favors TRBJ2-7, so the J call may be wrong. CDR1 and CDR2 (germline): MNHEY, SVGAGI. The CDR3 loop spans 14 amino acids. Written as DNA, the CDR3 is TGTGCCAGCAGTCGGGGTCCAAGCTCCTACGAGCAGTACTTC. It encodes CASSRGPSSYEQYF.

V gene TRBV5-1 combines with J gene TRBJ2-7; 7 nucleotides agree with TRBD1. CDR1 and CDR2 (germline): SGHRS, YFSETQ. This CDR3 contains 17 residues. V lost 0 bases to trimming and J lost 5 bases; unmatched junction nucleotides: 14. The CDR3 sequence: CASSLGAPARGRHEQYF. Here the CDR3 DNA reads TGCGCCAGCAGCTTGGGGGCCCCTGCTAGGGGGCGTCACGAGCAGTACTTC.

V is TRBV27 and J is TRBJ1-2; the D is unclear. The CDR3 length is 14 residues. CDR1 is MNHEY and CDR2 is SMNVEV in the germline V gene (reference sequence). Trimming shortened V by 2 bases and J by 2 bases, and 9 bases separated the two germline ends. Here the CDR3 reads CASSLNLGNYGYTF. The CDR3, as DNA: TGTGCCAGCAGTTTAAATCTCGGGAACTATGGCTACACCTTC.

In this sample, this clonotype turned up a few times. This chain joins TRBV4-3 and TRBJ1-2, with D uncertain. Per the germline V gene, CDR1 is LGHNA and CDR2 is YSLEER. The CDR3 is made up of 16 amino acids. Trimming stripped 0 bases from V and 4 bases from J, with 15 bases between. CDR3 residues: CASSQDPLGPLYGYTF. The CDR3 region has the DNA TGCGCCAGCAGCCAAGATCCGCTCGGGCCCCTCTATGGCTACACCTTC.

This clonotype came up a few times. Here the CDR3 reads CASSQERGDSSYNEQFF. The CDR3 bases are TGCGCCAGCAGCCAAGAGAGGGGGGACAGCTCCTACAATGAGCAGTTCTTC. J is TRBJ2-1 and V is TRBV4-1, with D tentatively TRBD1 (7 bases). Trimming left V 0 bases short and J 0 bases short, with 12 bases between. CDR1 is MGHRA, CDR2 YSYEKL, per germline. The CDR3 runs 17 residues.

This rearrangement joins TRBV7-9 to TRBJ1-2; D may be TRBD1 (6 bases). Per germline, CDR1 SEHNR and CDR2 FQNEAQ (reference sequence). Trimming pared 5 bases from V and 4 bases from J, leaving 14 bases between. The length of the CDR3 is 14 residues. This CDR3 reads CASSPRQVFYGYTF. In DNA form, the CDR3 reads TGTGCCAGCAGCCCGAGACAGGTTTTCTATGGCTACACCTTC.